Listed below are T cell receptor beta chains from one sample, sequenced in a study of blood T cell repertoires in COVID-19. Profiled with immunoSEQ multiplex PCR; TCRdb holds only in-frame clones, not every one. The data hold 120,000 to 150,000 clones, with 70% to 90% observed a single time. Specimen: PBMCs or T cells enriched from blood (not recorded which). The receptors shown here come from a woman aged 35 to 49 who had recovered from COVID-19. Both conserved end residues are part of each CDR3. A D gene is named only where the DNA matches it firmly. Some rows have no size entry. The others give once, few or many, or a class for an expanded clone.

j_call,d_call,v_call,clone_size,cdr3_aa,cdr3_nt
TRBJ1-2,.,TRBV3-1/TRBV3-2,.,CASSQGFWESYGYTF,TGTGCCAGCAGCCAGGGCTTTTGGGAGAGCTATGGCTACACCTTC
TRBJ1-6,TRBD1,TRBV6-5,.,CASSSTGPSPLHF,TGTGCCAGCAGTTCGACAGGGCCCTCACCCCTCCACTTT
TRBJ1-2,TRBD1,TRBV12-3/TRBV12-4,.,CASMDRGYGYTF,TGTGCCAGCATGGACAGGGGCTATGGCTACACCTTC
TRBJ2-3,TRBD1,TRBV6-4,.,CASSEVATGGTDTQYF,TGTGCCAGCAGTGAAGTCGCGACAGGGGGCACAGATACGCAGTATTTT
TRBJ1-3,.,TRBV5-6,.,CASSFRDSGNTIYF,TGTGCCAGCAGCTTCAGGGATTCTGGAAACACCATATATTTT
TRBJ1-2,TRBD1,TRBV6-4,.,CASSDSLQGINYGYTF,TGTGCCAGCAGTGACTCGCTACAGGGGATTAACTATGGCTACACCTTC
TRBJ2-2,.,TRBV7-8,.,CASSLLAGRTGELFF,TGTGCCAGCAGCCTCTTGGCAGGGCGAACCGGGGAGCTGTTTTTT
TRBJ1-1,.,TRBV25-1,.,CASSSRGLGNTEAFF,TGTGCCAGCAGTTCCAGGGGATTGGGGAACACTGAAGCTTTCTTT
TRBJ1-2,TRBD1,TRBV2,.,CASSEFRGQGDYGYTF,TGTGCCAGCAGTGAATTCCGTGGACAGGGGGACTATGGCTACACCTTC
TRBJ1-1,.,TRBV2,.,CASGSGVNTEAFF,TGTGCCAGCGGATCGGGGGTGAACACTGAAGCTTTCTTT
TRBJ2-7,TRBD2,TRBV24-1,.,CATRLARVYEQYF,TGTGCCACCCGACTAGCTCGAGTCTACGAGCAGTACTTC
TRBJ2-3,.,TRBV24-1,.,CATALGGVTDTQYF,TGTGCCACCGCTCTGGGAGGAGTAACAGATACGCAGTATTTT
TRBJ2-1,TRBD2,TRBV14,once,CASSGTGRKFF,TGTGCCAGCAGCGGAACCGGGAGGAAGTTCTTC
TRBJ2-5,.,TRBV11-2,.,CASSFAGGGETQYF,TGTGCCAGCAGCTTCGCCGGAGGCGGGGAGACCCAGTACTTC
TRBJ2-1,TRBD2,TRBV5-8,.,CASSLTLAGGILSYNEQFF,TGTGCCAGCAGCTTGACTCTAGCGGGAGGGATTCTATCCTACAATGAGCAGTTCTTC
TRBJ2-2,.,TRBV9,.,CASSDRQAGELFF,TGTGCCAGCAGCGACAGACAGGCCGGGGAGCTGTTTTTT
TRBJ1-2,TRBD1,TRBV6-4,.,CASSETTGNIYGYTF,TGTGCCAGCAGTGAAACGACAGGGAATATTTATGGCTACACCTTC
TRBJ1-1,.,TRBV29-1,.,CSVEKGSEVAEAFF,TGCAGCGTTGAGAAAGGGTCGGAGGTTGCTGAAGCTTTCTTT
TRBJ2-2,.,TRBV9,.,CASSEGVNPGELFF,TGTGCCAGCAGCGAGGGGGTAAACCCCGGGGAGCTGTTTTTT
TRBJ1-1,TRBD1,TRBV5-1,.,CASSLGQGQLEAFF,TGCGCCAGCAGCTTAGGACAGGGTCAGCTTGAAGCTTTCTTT
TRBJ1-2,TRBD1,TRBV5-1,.,CASSYLETGDGGYTF,TGCGCCAGCAGCTACCTCGAGACAGGGGATGGTGGCTACACCTTC
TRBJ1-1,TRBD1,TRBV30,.,CALGQGGRNTEAFF,TGTGCCTTGGGACAGGGGGGAAGGAACACTGAAGCTTTCTTT
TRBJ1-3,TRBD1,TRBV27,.,CASSFTGQGADTIYF,TGTGCCAGCAGTTTCACGGGACAGGGGGCTGACACCATATATTTT
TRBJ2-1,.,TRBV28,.,CASSSGEQFF,TGTGCCAGCTCGTCAGGTGAGCAGTTCTTC
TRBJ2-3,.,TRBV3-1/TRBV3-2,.,CASSSDDRRYLDTQYF,TGTGCCAGCAGCTCCGACGACAGGAGATACTTAGATACGCAGTATTTT
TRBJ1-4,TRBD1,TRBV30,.,CARSQQGTNEKLFF,TGTGCCCGGTCCCAACAGGGGACTAATGAAAAACTGTTTTTT
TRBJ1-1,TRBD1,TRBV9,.,CASSVGNRGSTEAFF,TGTGCCAGCAGCGTAGGGAACAGGGGTAGCACTGAAGCTTTCTTT
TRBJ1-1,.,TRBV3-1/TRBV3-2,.,CASSQGPMNTEAFF,TGTGCCAGCAGCCAAGGGCCAATGAACACTGAAGCTTTCTTT
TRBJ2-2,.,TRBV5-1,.,CASSFMRTTNTGELFF,TGCGCCAGCAGCTTTATGCGGACTACTAACACCGGGGAGCTGTTTTTT
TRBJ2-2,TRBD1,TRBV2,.,CASSDPGQGPRVGTGELFF,TGTGCCAGCAGTGATCCAGGACAGGGTCCTCGGGTGGGGACCGGGGAGCTGTTTTTT
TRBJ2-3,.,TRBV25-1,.,CASSESAVVPDTQYF,TGTGCCAGCAGTGAGTCCGCGGTAGTTCCAGATACGCAGTATTTT